A selection of T cell receptor beta chains follows, all from one sample in a study of PD-L1 blockade in urothelial cancer. Repertoires were generated with immunoSEQ multiplex PCR, while TCRdb's copy carries only in-frame clones and drops some. Of fewer than 45,000 clones listed, nearly 90% are singletons. The starting material was PBMCs, obtained around atezolizumab (anti-PD-L1) treatment. Source of these receptors: a donor aged 40 or older with urothelial cancer. Both conserved end residues are part of each CDR3. A D gene is named only where the DNA matches it firmly. Expanded clones get a size class; other rows say once, few or many, or leave the size out.

j_gene,abundance,d_gene,v_gene,CDR3aa,CDR3nt
TRBJ2-3,NA,TRBD2,TRBV7-9,CASSPPGGGGTDTQYF,TGTGCCAGCAGCCCACCGGGGGGAGGTGGTACAGATACGCAGTATTTT
TRBJ2-7,few,NA,TRBV7-9,CASSLGGGSYEQYF,TGTGCCAGCAGCTTGGGGGGCGGGAGCTACGAGCAGTACTTC
TRBJ1-2,NA,NA,TRBV5-8,CASSFGRHRYGYTF,TGTGCCAGCAGCTTCGGCAGACACCGCTATGGCTACACCTTC
TRBJ2-7,NA,TRBD1,TRBV29-1,CSVEPRDRPYEQYF,TGCAGCGTTGAACCCCGGGACAGGCCCTACGAGCAGTACTTC
TRBJ1-3,NA,NA,TRBV9,CASSHPGRAGNTIYF,TGTGCCAGCAGCCACCCCGGGAGGGCCGGAAACACCATATATTTT
TRBJ2-3,NA,TRBD2,TRBV5-6,CASSLDGTSGSEAQYF,TGTGCCAGCAGCTTGGACGGGACTAGCGGGAGTGAGGCGCAGTATTTT
TRBJ2-2,NA,TRBD2,TRBV12-5,CASGSISGGELFF,TGTGCTAGTGGTTCGATTAGCGGGGGGGAGCTGTTTTTT
TRBJ1-2,NA,NA,TRBV6-5,CASTVRGGERYGYTF,TGTGCCAGCACCGTACGGGGCGGGGAACGATATGGCTACACCTTC
TRBJ2-3,once,NA,TRBV6-5,CASSYSMSADTQYF,TGTGCCAGCAGTTACTCGATGAGCGCAGATACGCAGTATTTT
TRBJ1-4,NA,NA,TRBV5-1,CASALTGRVNEKLFF,TGCGCCAGCGCCTTAACAGGGAGGGTTAATGAAAAACTGTTTTTT
TRBJ1-5,NA,NA,TRBV19,CASSTGGGVGNQPQHF,TGTGCCAGTAGTACCGGGGGGGGAGTGGGCAATCAGCCCCAGCATTTT
TRBJ2-3,NA,NA,TRBV13,CASSFWRSGGTQYF,TGTGCCAGCAGCTTTTGGCGCTCCGGAGGTACGCAGTATTTT
TRBJ2-1,NA,TRBD1,TRBV28,CASSLQPPGQLGYEQFF,TGTGCCAGCAGTTTACAACCACCGGGACAGCTCGGGTATGAGCAGTTCTTC
TRBJ2-2,once,TRBD1,TRBV30,CAWVDRVEGELFF,TGTGCCTGGGTCGACAGGGTTGAGGGGGAGCTGTTTTTT
TRBJ2-3,NA,NA,TRBV7-3,CASSLGVGGYTDTQYF,TGTGCCAGCAGCTTAGGGGTGGGGGGTTACACAGATACGCAGTATTTT
TRBJ1-1,NA,NA,TRBV5-1,CASSTQGDLGAEAFF,TGCGCCAGCAGCACCCAAGGGGACTTGGGCGCTGAAGCTTTCTTT
TRBJ1-1,NA,NA,TRBV30,CAWSLTTNTEAFF,TGTGCCTGGAGCCTGACAACGAACACTGAAGCTTTCTTT
TRBJ1-5,NA,TRBD1,TRBV7-2,CASSLSGQLNQPQHF,TGTGCCAGCAGCTTATCGGGACAGTTAAATCAGCCCCAGCATTTT
TRBJ1-4,NA,NA,TRBV6-5,CASKAGSAPNEKLFF,TGTGCCAGCAAGGCGGGGAGTGCACCTAATGAAAAACTGTTTTTT
TRBJ2-1,NA,NA,TRBV4-1,CASSRPVPPVDEQFF,TGCGCCAGCAGCCGCCCGGTCCCCCCGGTCGATGAGCAGTTCTTC
TRBJ2-5,NA,NA,TRBV2,CASSEARAQGGETQYF,TGTGCCAGCAGTGAAGCGCGGGCCCAGGGGGGAGAGACCCAGTACTTC
TRBJ2-2,NA,NA,TRBV7-6,CASSPRGTNTGELFF,TGTGCCAGCAGCCCGAGGGGGACGAACACCGGGGAGCTGTTTTTT
TRBJ2-7,NA,TRBD2,TRBV7-8,CASSPGGAGGVEQYF,TGTGCCAGCAGCCCGGGCGGTGCTGGGGGGGTCGAGCAGTACTTC
TRBJ2-1,NA,TRBD2,TRBV18,CASSPAASGRIYNEQFF,TGTGCCAGCTCACCAGCCGCTAGCGGGAGGATCTACAATGAGCAGTTCTTC
TRBJ2-3,NA,TRBD2,TRBV6-6,CASTSEGTDTQYF,TGTGCCAGTACTAGCGAGGGCACAGATACGCAGTATTTT
TRBJ2-3,NA,TRBD2,TRBV5-1,CASNRLAGPTDTQYF,TGCGCCAGCAACCGACTAGCGGGCCCCACAGATACGCAGTATTTT
TRBJ2-1,NA,TRBD2,TRBV5-1,CASRDSASGNNEQFF,TGCGCCAGCAGGGATAGCGCTAGCGGAAACAATGAGCAGTTCTTC
TRBJ1-2,few,TRBD1,TRBV19,CASSRDSYGYTF,TGTGCCAGCAGCCGGGACAGCTATGGCTACACCTTC
TRBJ2-2,NA,NA,TRBV7-6,CASSPRPFNTGELFF,TGTGCCAGCAGCCCCAGGCCCTTCAACACCGGGGAGCTGTTTTTT
TRBJ2-2,NA,TRBD1,TRBV10-3,CAISESGTGGTGELFF,TGTGCCATCAGTGAGTCAGGCACAGGGGGGACCGGGGAGCTGTTTTTT
TRBJ1-1,NA,NA,TRBV7-9,CASSPQGSNTEAFF,TGTGCCAGCAGCCCGCAGGGGTCGAACACTGAAGCTTTCTTT
TRBJ2-1,NA,TRBD2,TRBV7-9,CASSPPAYAGGLNEQFF,TGTGCCAGCAGCCCCCCGGCCTACGCGGGAGGGCTCAATGAGCAGTTCTTC
TRBJ1-1,NA,TRBD1,TRBV18,CASSPRAGQMNTEAFF,TGTGCCAGCTCACCACGGGCGGGACAGATGAACACTGAAGCTTTCTTT
TRBJ2-5,NA,TRBD2,TRBV7-2,CASSLVVAGGLETQYF,TGTGCCAGCAGCTTAGTTGTAGCGGGAGGGCTAGAGACCCAGTACTTC
TRBJ2-3,NA,NA,TRBV30,CAWSVRRADTQYF,TGTGCCTGGAGTGTGCGGAGAGCAGATACGCAGTATTTT
TRBJ1-1,NA,NA,TRBV5-4,CASSLGAGTLNTEAFF,TGTGCCAGCAGCTTAGGGGCAGGGACACTGAACACTGAAGCTTTCTTT
TRBJ2-2,NA,NA,TRBV6-1,CASSVSGTGELFF,TGTGCCAGCAGTGTAAGCGGGACCGGGGAGCTGTTTTTT
TRBJ2-5,few,TRBD1,TRBV19,CASSVSGTGLPETQYF,TGTGCCAGTAGTGTTTCCGGGACAGGGCTTCCAGAGACCCAGTACTTC
TRBJ2-7,NA,NA,TRBV7-6,CASSLSPGSYEQYF,TGTGCCAGCAGCTTAAGTCCGGGGTCCTACGAGCAGTACTTC
TRBJ1-2,NA,NA,TRBV2,CASSLRGGNYGYTF,TGTGCCAGCAGCCTACGGGGGGGAAACTATGGCTACACCTTC
TRBJ2-1,NA,TRBD2,TRBV30,CAWGAGTSGNNEQFF,TGTGCCTGGGGGGCCGGGACTAGCGGTAACAATGAGCAGTTCTTC
TRBJ1-3,few,NA,TRBV19,CASSTRRHRNTIYF,TGTGCCAGTAGTACCAGGCGCCATAGGAACACCATATATTTT
TRBJ2-7,NA,NA,TRBV6-6,CASSSAYEQYF,TGTGCCAGCAGTTCTGCCTACGAGCAGTACTTC
TRBJ1-1,NA,NA,TRBV7-9,CATGRGAEAFF,TGTGCCACGGGCAGGGGCGCTGAAGCTTTCTTT
TRBJ1-4,NA,TRBD1,TRBV7-2,CASSLVPGTGGEKLFF,TGTGCCAGCAGCTTAGTGCCCGGTACAGGGGGCGAAAAACTGTTTTTT
TRBJ1-1,NA,NA,TRBV19,CASSIGSRAPEAFF,TGTGCCAGTAGTATAGGGAGCAGGGCGCCTGAAGCTTTCTTT
TRBJ2-1,NA,TRBD2,TRBV9,CASSAGTSGTYNEQFF,TGTGCCAGCAGCGCCGGGACTAGCGGGACCTACAATGAGCAGTTCTTC
TRBJ2-7,NA,NA,TRBV4-2,CASSQDGASYEQYF,TGTGCCAGCAGCCAAGATGGGGCTAGCTACGAGCAGTACTTC
TRBJ2-7,NA,TRBD2,TRBV7-9,CASSSPGGYEQYF,TGTGCCAGCAGCTCCCCGGGAGGGTACGAGCAGTACTTC
TRBJ1-2,once,NA,TRBV4-3,CASSQLGGANYGYTF,TGCGCCAGCAGCCAATTGGGAGGGGCCAACTATGGCTACACCTTC
TRBJ1-4,NA,NA,TRBV5-1,CASSLGGTPTNEKLFF,TGCGCCAGCAGCTTAGGCGGCACCCCAACTAATGAAAAACTGTTTTTT
TRBJ2-7,NA,TRBD2,TRBV7-2,CASSLAGGTSYEQYF,TGTGCCAGCAGCTTAGCCGGGGGGACCTCCTACGAGCAGTACTTC
TRBJ2-3,NA,NA,TRBV5-1,CASSRGGYTQYF,TGCGCCAGCAGCAGGGGGGGGTATACGCAGTATTTT
TRBJ2-3,NA,TRBD2,TRBV30,CACTGTSGRAVVGTDTQYF,TGTGCCTGTACCGGGACTAGCGGGAGGGCCGTTGTGGGCACAGATACGCAGTATTTT
TRBJ1-5,NA,NA,TRBV5-5,CASSLRGGFQPQHF,TGTGCCAGCAGCCTCCGGGGGGGGTTTCAGCCCCAGCATTTT
TRBJ2-3,NA,NA,TRBV15,CATGAGGTDTQYF,TGTGCCACGGGGGCGGGGGGCACAGATACGCAGTATTTT
TRBJ2-1,once,TRBD1,TRBV27,CASSSGTGGYNEQFF,TGTGCCAGCAGTTCGGGGACAGGGGGCTACAATGAGCAGTTCTTC
TRBJ2-3,NA,TRBD2,TRBV28,CASSFWASGRDTQYF,TGTGCCAGCAGTTTTTGGGCTAGCGGACGGGATACGCAGTATTTT
TRBJ2-5,NA,NA,TRBV11-2,CASSRGLLQETQYF,TGTGCCAGCAGCAGGGGACTCCTCCAAGAGACCCAGTACTTC
TRBJ2-3,NA,NA,TRBV9,CASSVAGSPGTDTQYF,TGTGCCAGCAGCGTAGCGGGTAGCCCGGGCACAGATACGCAGTATTTT